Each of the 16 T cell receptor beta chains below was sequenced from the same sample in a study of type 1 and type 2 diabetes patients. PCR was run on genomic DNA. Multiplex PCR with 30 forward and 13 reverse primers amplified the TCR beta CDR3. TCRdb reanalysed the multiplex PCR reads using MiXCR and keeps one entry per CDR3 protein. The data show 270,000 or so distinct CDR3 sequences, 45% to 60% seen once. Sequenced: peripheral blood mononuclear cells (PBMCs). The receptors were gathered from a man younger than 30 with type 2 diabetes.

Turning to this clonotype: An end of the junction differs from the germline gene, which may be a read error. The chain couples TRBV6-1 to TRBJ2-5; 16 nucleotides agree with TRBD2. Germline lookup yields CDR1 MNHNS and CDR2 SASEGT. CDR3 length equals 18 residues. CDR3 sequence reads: CANSEAGLAGGYQETQYF. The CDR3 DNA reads TGTGCCAACAGTGAAGCGGGACTAGCGGGAGGGTACCAAGAGACCCAGTACTTC.

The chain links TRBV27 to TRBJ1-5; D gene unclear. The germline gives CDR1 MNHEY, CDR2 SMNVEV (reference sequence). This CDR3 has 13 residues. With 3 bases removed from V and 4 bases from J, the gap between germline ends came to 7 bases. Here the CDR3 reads CASSLAENQPQHF. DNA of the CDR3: TGTGCCAGCAGTTTGGCCGAAAATCAGCCCCAGCATTTT.

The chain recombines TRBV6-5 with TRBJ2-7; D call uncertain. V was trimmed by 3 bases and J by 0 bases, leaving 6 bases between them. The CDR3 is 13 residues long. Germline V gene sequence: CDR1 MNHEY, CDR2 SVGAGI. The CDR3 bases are TGTGCCAGCAGTTATGGCAACTCCTACGAGCAGTACTTC. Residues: CASSYGNSYEQYF.

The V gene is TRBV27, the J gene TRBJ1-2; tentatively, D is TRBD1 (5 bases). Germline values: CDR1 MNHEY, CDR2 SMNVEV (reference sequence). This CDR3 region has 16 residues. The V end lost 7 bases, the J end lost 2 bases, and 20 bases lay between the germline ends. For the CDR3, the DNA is TGTGCCAGCACTACGGGGGGGGGAGGCGGCAACTATGGCTACACCTTC. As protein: CASTTGGGGGNYGYTF.

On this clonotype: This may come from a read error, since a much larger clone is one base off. In nucleotides, the CDR3 is TGTGCCTGGAGGGGGGACAGCCTTAGTTCACCCCTCCACTTT. It codes for CAWRGDSLSSPLHF. J is TRBJ1-6 and V is TRBV30, with TRBD1 identical over 7 bases. The CDR3 sequence is 14 residues long. Germline assignment: CDR1 GTSNPN and CDR2 SVGIG (reference sequence). J was trimmed by 9 bases and V by 3 bases; bases with no gene match: 8.

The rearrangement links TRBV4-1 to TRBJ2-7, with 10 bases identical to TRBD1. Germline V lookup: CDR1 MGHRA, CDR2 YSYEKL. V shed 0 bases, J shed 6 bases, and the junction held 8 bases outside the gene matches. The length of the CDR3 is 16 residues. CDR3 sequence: CASSQDGGTGVFEQYF. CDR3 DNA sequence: TGCGCCAGCAGCCAAGATGGGGGGACAGGGGTCTTCGAGCAGTACTTC.

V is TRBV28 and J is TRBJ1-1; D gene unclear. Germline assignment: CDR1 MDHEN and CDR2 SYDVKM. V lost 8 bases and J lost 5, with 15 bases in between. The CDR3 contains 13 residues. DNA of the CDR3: TGTGCCAGCTCACCAGGTAGTGAGACTGAAGCTTTCTTT. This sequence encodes CASSPGSETEAFF.

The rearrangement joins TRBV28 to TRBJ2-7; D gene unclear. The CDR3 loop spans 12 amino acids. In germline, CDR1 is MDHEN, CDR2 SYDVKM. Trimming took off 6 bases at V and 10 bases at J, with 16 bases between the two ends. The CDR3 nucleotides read TGTGCCAGCAGCCAAGCAACGTTACGTCAGTACTTC. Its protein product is CASSQATLRQYF.

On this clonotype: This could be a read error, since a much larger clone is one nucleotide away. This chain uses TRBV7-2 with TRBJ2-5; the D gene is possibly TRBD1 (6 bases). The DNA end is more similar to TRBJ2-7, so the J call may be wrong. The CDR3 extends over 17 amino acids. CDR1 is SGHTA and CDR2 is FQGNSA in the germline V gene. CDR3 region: CASSPSRDRSPSYEQYF. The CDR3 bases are TGTGCCAGCAGCCCCAGTCGTGACAGGTCCCCATCCTACGAGCAGTACTTC.

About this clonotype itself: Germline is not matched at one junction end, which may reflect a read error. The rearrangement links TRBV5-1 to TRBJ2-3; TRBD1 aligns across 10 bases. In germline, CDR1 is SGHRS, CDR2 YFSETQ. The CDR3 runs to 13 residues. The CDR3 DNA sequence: TGCACCAGCAGGACAGGGGGGGCAGATACGCAGTATTTT. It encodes CTSRTGGADTQYF.

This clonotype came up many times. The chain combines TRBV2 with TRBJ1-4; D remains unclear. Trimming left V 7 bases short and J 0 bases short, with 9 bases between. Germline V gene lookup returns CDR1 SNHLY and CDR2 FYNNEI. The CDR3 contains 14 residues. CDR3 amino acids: CASNTVATNEKLFF. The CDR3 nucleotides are TGTGCCAGCAACACAGTAGCAACTAATGAAAAACTGTTTTTT.

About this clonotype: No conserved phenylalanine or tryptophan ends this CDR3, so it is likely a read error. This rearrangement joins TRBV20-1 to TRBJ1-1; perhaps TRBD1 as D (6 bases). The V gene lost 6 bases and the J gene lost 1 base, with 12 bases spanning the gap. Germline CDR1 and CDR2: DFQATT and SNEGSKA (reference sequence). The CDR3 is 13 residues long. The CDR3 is CSALDRANTEAFL. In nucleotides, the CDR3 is TGCAGTGCCCTGGACAGAGCGAACACTGAAGCTTTCTTA.

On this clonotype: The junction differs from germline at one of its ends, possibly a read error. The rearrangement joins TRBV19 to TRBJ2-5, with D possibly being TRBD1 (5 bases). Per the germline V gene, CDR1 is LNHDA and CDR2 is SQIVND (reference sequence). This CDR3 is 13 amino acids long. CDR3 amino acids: CASSMGREETRYF. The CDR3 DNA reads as TGTGCCAGTAGTATGGGCAGGGAAGAGACCCGGTACTTC.

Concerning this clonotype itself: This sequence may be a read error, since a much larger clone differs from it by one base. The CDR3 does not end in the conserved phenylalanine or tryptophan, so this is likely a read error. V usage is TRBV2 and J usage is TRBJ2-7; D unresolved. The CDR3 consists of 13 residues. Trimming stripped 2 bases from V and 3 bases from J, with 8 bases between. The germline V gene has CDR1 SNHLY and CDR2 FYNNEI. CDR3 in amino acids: CASSETHSYEQYS. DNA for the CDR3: TGTGCCAGCAGTGAAACCCACAGCTACGAGCAGTACTCC.

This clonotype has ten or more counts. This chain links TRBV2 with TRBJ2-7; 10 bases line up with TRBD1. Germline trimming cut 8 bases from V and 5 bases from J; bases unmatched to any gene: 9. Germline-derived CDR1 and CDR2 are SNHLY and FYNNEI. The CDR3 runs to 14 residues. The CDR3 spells CASAAGTGDNEQYF. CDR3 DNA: TGTGCCAGCGCGGCCGGGACAGGGGACAACGAGCAGTACTTC.

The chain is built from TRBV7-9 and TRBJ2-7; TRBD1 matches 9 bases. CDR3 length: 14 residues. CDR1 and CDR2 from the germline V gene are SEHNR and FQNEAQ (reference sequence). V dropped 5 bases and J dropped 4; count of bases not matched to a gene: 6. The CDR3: CASSVRDRAYEQYF. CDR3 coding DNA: TGTGCCAGCAGCGTCCGGGACAGGGCATACGAGCAGTACTTC.